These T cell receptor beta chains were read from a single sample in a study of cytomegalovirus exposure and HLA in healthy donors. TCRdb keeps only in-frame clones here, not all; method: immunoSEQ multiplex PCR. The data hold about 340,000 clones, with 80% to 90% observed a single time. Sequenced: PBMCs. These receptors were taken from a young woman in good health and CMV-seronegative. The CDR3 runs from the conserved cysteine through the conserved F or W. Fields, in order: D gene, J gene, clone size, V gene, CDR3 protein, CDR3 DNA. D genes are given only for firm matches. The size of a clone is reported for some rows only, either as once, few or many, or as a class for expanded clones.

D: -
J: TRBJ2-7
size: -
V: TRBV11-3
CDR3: CASSVGMGAEQYF
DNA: TGTGCCAGCAGTGTAGGGATGGGGGCCGAGCAGTACTTC

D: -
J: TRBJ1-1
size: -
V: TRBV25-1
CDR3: CASSESPGMNTEAFF
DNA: TGTGCCAGCAGTGAATCACCAGGGATGAACACTGAAGCTTTCTTT

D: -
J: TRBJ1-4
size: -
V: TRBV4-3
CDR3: CASSQVSRGNEKLFF
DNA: TGCGCCAGCAGCCAAGTCTCTCGGGGAAATGAAAAACTGTTTTTT

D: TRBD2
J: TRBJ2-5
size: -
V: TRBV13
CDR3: CASSLGGTTYQETQYF
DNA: TGTGCCAGCAGCTTAGGGGGGACTACGTACCAAGAGACCCAGTACTTC

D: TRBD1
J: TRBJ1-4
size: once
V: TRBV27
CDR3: CASSTPGQGYEKLFF
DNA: TGTGCCAGCAGCACTCCGGGACAGGGGTATGAAAAACTGTTTTTT

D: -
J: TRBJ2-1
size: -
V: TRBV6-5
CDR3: CASSALTSSNEQFF
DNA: TGTGCCAGCAGTGCCCTTACTAGTTCCAATGAGCAGTTCTTC

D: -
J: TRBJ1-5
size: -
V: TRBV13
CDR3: CASSLLRRGSSNQPQHF
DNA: TGTGCCAGCAGCCTCCTTAGAAGGGGAAGCAGCAATCAGCCCCAGCATTTT

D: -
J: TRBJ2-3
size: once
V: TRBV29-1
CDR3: CSVEDRRGSDTQYF
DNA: TGCAGCGTTGAAGATAGGCGGGGATCAGATACGCAGTATTTT

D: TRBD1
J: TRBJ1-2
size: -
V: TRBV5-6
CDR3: CASSPSGGQGAYYGYTF
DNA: TGTGCCAGCAGCCCCTCCGGCGGACAGGGGGCCTACTATGGCTACACCTTC

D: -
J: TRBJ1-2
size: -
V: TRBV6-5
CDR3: CASSYQGLSVGYTF
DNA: TGTGCCAGCAGTTACCAAGGACTATCCGTTGGCTACACCTTC

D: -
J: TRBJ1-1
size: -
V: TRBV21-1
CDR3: CASSLPRGDTEAFF
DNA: TGTGCCAGCAGCCTCCCACGCGGGGACACTGAAGCTTTCTTT

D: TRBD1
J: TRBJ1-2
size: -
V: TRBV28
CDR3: CASSQPRTGYGYTF
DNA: TGTGCCAGCAGCCAGCCCCGGACAGGCTATGGCTACACCTTC

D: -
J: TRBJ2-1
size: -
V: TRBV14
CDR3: CASSQDPPGWNEQFF
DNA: TGTGCCAGCAGCCAAGATCCCCCCGGGTGGAATGAGCAGTTCTTC

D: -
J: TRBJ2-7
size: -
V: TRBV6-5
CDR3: CASSYSSRTAYEQYF
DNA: TGTGCCAGCAGTTACTCTTCGCGGACAGCTTACGAGCAGTACTTC

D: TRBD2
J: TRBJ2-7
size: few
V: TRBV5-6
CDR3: CASSDSGRAQYF
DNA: TGTGCCAGCAGCGATAGCGGGAGGGCCCAGTACTTC

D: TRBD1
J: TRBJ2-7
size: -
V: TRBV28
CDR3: CASGQGYEQYF
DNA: TGTGCCAGCGGACAGGGCTACGAGCAGTACTTC

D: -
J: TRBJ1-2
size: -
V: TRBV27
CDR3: CASSFYTGQLLYGYTF
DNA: TGTGCCAGCAGTTTTTATACCGGACAGCTTCTCTATGGCTACACCTTC

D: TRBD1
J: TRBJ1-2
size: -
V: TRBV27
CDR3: CASRPGQIYGYTF
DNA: TGTGCCAGCAGGCCGGGACAGATCTATGGCTACACCTTC

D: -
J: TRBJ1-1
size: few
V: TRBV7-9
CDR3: CASSLTVMNTEAFF
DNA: TGTGCCAGCAGCCTGACAGTCATGAACACTGAAGCTTTCTTT

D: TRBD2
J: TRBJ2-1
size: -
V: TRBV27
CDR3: CASSSGRASSYNEQFF
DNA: TGTGCCAGCAGTTCCGGGAGGGCCAGCTCCTACAATGAGCAGTTCTTC

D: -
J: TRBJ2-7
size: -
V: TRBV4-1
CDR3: CASSQGSTGIHEQYF
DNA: TGCGCCAGCAGCCAGGGTAGCACAGGGATCCACGAGCAGTACTTC

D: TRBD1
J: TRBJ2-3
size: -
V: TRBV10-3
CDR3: CANKGQGKSDTQYF
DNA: TGTGCCAACAAGGGACAGGGAAAATCAGATACGCAGTATTTT

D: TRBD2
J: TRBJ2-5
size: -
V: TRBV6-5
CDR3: CASSSGGYQETQYF
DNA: TGTGCCAGCAGTTCCGGGGGGTACCAAGAGACCCAGTACTTC

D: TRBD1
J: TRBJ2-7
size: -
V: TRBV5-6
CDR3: CASSEGQGLSYEQYF
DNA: TGTGCCAGCAGCGAGGGACAGGGGCTATCCTACGAGCAGTACTTC

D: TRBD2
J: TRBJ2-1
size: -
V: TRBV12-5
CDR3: CASGFVPLMGGRASTSGNEQFF
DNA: TGTGCTAGTGGTTTCGTCCCCCTTATGGGCGGGAGGGCTTCGACCTCTGGTAATGAGCAGTTCTTC

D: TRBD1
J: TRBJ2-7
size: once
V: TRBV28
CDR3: CASRPGQGYEQYF
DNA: TGTGCCAGCAGGCCGGGACAGGGCTACGAGCAGTACTTC

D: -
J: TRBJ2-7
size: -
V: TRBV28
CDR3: CASSLLSGLTLYEQYF
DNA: TGTGCCAGCAGCCTCTTGTCGGGGTTGACCCTCTACGAGCAGTACTTC

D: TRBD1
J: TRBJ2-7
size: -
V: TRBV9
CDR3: CASSPRGTGGQGVLQYF
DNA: TGTGCCAGCAGCCCCCGCGGGACAGGGGGCCAGGGGGTGTTGCAGTACTTC

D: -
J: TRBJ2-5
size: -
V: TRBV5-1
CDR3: CASSLAATEPQETQYF
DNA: TGCGCCAGCAGCTTGGCGGCCACAGAACCCCAAGAGACCCAGTACTTC

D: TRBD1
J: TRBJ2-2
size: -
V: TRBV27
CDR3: CASSGGQGTNTGELFF
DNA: TGTGCCAGCAGCGGGGGACAGGGTACGAACACCGGGGAGCTGTTTTTT

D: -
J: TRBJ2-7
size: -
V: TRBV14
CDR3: CASSHSQVNSYEQYF
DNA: TGTGCCAGCAGCCACTCACAGGTCAACTCCTACGAGCAGTACTTC

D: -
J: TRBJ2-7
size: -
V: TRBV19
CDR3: CASSTPGGGAFYEQYF
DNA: TGTGCCAGTAGTACCCCTGGCGGAGGGGCGTTCTACGAGCAGTACTTC

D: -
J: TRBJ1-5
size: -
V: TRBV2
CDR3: CASSAQGLNQPQHF
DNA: TGTGCCAGCAGTGCCCAGGGGTTGAATCAGCCCCAGCATTTT

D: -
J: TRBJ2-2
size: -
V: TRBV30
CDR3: CAWSTGRGTGELFF
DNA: TGTGCCTGGAGTACCGGGAGAGGCACCGGGGAGCTGTTTTTT

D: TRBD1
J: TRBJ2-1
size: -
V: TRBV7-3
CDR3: CASSPQGASAYNEQFF
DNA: TGTGCCAGCAGCCCTCAGGGGGCGTCGGCCTACAATGAGCAGTTCTTC

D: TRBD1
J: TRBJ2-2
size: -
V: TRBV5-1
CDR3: CASSLTGEAGELFF
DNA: TGCGCCAGCAGCCTCACAGGGGAAGCCGGGGAGCTGTTTTTT

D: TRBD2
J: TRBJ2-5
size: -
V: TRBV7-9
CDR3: CASSLAASGAQETQYF
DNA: TGTGCCAGCAGCTTAGCGGCTAGCGGGGCACAAGAGACCCAGTACTTC

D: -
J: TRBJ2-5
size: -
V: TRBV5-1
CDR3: CASSFEGGETQYF
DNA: TGCGCCAGCAGCTTCGAGGGAGGCGAGACCCAGTACTTC

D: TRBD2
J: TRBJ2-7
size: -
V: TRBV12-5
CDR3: CASGLVPPGLASYEQYF
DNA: TGTGCTAGTGGTTTGGTTCCTCCGGGACTAGCGTCCTACGAGCAGTACTTC

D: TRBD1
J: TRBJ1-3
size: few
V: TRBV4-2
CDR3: CASSQEGGQGVRLGNTIYF
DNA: TGTGCCAGCAGCCAAGAAGGAGGACAGGGGGTACGCCTTGGAAACACCATATATTTT

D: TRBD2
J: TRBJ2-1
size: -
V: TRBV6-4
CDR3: CASSEEGTSDYNEQFF
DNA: TGTGCCAGCAGTGAGGAGGGGACTAGCGACTACAATGAGCAGTTCTTC

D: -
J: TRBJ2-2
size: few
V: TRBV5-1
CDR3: CASSSQASLSGELFF
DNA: TGCGCCAGCAGCTCCCAGGCTAGCCTAAGCGGGGAGCTGTTTTTT

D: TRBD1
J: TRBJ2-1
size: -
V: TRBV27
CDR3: CASSPGDRLYNEQFF
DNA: TGTGCCAGCAGTCCCGGGGACAGGCTCTACAATGAGCAGTTCTTC

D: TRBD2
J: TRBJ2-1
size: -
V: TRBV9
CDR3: CASSFWTSGSYNEQFF
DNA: TGTGCCAGCAGCTTCTGGACTAGCGGGTCATACAATGAGCAGTTCTTC

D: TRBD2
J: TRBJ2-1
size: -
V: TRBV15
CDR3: CATSRDRLGGRAGDEQFF
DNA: TGTGCCACCAGCAGAGATCGGTTAGGTGGGAGGGCCGGCGATGAGCAGTTCTTC

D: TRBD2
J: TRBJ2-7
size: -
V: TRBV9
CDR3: CASSPPGGWDEQYF
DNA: TGTGCCAGCAGCCCTCCGGGGGGTTGGGACGAGCAGTACTTC

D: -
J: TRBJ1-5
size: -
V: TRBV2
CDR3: CASSDVGHSNQPQHF
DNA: TGTGCCAGCAGTGATGTGGGGCATAGCAATCAGCCCCAGCATTTT

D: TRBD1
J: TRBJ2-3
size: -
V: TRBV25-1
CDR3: CASTLTGSITDTQYF
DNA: TGTGCCAGCACCCTGACAGGGTCCATCACAGATACGCAGTATTTT

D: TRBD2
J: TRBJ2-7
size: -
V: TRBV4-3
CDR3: CASSQDLAGVNDEQYF
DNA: TGCGCCAGCAGCCAAGATCTAGCGGGAGTCAACGACGAGCAGTACTTC

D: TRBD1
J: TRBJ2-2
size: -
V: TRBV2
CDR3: CASIRGTGVPGELFF
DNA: TGTGCCAGCATCCGAGGGACAGGGGTCCCCGGGGAGCTGTTTTTT

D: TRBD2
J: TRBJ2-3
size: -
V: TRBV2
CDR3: CASSSGEGTDTQYF
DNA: TGTGCCAGCAGTAGCGGGGAGGGCACAGATACGCAGTATTTT

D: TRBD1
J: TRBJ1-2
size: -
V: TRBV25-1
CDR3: CASTDRATGYTF
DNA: TGTGCCAGCACGGACAGGGCGACTGGCTACACCTTC

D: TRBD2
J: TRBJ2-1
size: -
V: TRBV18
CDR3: CASSPPGLGYEQFF
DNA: TGTGCCAGCTCACCACCGGGACTAGGATATGAGCAGTTCTTC

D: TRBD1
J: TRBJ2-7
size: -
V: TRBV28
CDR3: CASSSGRGTYEQYF
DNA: TGTGCCAGCAGTTCTGGCAGGGGGACCTACGAGCAGTACTTC

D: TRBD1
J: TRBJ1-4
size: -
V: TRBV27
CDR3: CASRGQGAPNEKLFF
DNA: TGTGCCAGCAGGGGACAGGGGGCACCTAATGAAAAACTGTTTTTT